These 2 T cell receptor beta chains were sequenced from one sample in a study of T cell responses to AZD1222 COVID-19 vaccine. Assay used: immunoSEQ multiplex PCR; TCRdb lists only in-frame clones, some missing. Of approximately 180,000 clones in the sample, around 89% were seen once. Sequencing used peripheral blood, obtained on day 0 of AZD1222 vaccination. These receptors were taken from an adult in good health.

This clone was seen only once. The chain combines TRBV4-3 with TRBJ2-5; 11 bases line up with TRBD1. From germline, CDR1 is LGHNA and CDR2 YSLEER. The V and J ends lost 5 bases and 1 base, in that order; junction bases with no gene match: 9. This CDR3 comprises 17 residues. The CDR3: CASSKGRDRGIQETQYF. CDR3 bases: TGCGCCAGCAGCAAAGGGAGGGACAGGGGGATCCAAGAGACCCAGTACTTC.

This sequence joins TRBV28 and TRBJ2-3; 14 nucleotides match TRBD2. V lost 5 bases and J lost 4; bases outside the gene matches: 5. The CDR3 has 16 residues. The germline CDR1 and CDR2 sequences are MDHEN and SYDVKM. CDR3 sequence (DNA): TGTGCCAGCAGTCCGGGACTAGCGGGGGTGGCAGATACGCAGTATTTT. Amino acid sequence: CASSPGLAGVADTQYF.